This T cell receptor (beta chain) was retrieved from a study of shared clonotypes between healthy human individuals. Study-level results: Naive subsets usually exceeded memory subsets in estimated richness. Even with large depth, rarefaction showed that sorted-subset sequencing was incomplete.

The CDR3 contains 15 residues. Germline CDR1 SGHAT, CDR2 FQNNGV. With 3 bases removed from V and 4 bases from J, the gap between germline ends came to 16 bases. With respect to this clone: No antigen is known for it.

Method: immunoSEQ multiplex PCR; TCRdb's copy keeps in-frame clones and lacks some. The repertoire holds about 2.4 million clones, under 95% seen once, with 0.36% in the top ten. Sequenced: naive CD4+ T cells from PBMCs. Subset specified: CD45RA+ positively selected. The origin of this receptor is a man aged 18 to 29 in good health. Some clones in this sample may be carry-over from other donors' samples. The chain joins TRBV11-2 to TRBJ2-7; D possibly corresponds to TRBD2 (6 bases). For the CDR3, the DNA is TGTGCCAGCAGCTTCCTCAGTAGCGGAACATACGAGCAGTACTTC. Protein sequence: CASSFLSSGTYEQYF.